This TCR beta chain was sequenced during a study of beta chain features in type 1 diabetes. The authors reverse transcribed all of the isolated RNA, so sequencing captured expressed TCRB transcripts. Sequencing was performed with immunoSEQ multiplex PCR; in TCRdb, only in-frame clones are kept and a portion is missing. The sample contains 350,000 to 450,000 clones, about 15% of which appear only once. The ends were cut back, 3 bases at V and 2 bases at J, with 19 bases in the middle. The CDR3 has 17 residues. This clone was found a few times. The sample was naive CD4+ T cells from blood. The rearrangement uses TRBV23-1 and TRBJ2-5; D perhaps matches TRBD1 (7 bases). TRBV23-1 is treated as an ORF (open reading frame) with a function not yet certain. The receptor's source is a man aged 25 to 40 in good health. Written as DNA, the CDR3 is TGCGCCAGCAGTCAGCTCCTTTGCGGGACAGAACAAGAGACCCAGTACTTC. Translated, it gives CASSQLLCGTEQETQYF.